Presented here are 31 T cell receptor beta chains from one specimen sequenced in a study of shared clonotypes between healthy human individuals. Method: immunoSEQ multiplex PCR; TCRdb's copy keeps in-frame clones and lacks some. The data show roughly 1,100,000 clones, about 75% seen once. Specimen: memory CD4+ T cells sorted from blood. Subset: CD45RA-negative fraction. These receptors were collected from a man younger than 35 in good health.

The V gene is TRBV5-1, the J gene TRBJ1-2; D is unclear. The CDR3 covers 14 residues. Germline CDR1 reads SGHRS; CDR2 reads YFSETQ. V lost 6 bases and J 2 bases, leaving 14 bases between the germline ends. CDR3: CASTRTTANYGYTF. In nucleotides, the CDR3 is TGCGCCAGCACCCGAACCACAGCAAACTATGGCTACACCTTC.

The chain is built from TRBV7-2 and TRBJ2-2; D ambiguous. The germline V and J ends were trimmed by 3 bases and 5 bases, with 13 bases remaining between them. Germline CDR1 SGHTA, CDR2 FQGNSA. The CDR3 is 15 residues long. The CDR3 spells CASSLELGPTGELFF. The CDR3 nucleotides read TGTGCCAGCAGCTTGGAGCTAGGGCCTACCGGGGAGCTGTTTTTT.

The gene calls are TRBV6-1 and TRBJ1-2; the D gene is possibly TRBD1 (6 bases). CDR1 MNHNS and CDR2 SASEGT come from the germline V gene. This CDR3 is 16 amino acids long. Trimming left V 1 base short and J 6 bases short, with 18 bases between. For the CDR3, the DNA is TGTGCCAGCAGTGAAGAAGGGCAGGGGAGGCTCGATGGCTACACCTTC. This gives the protein CASSEEGQGRLDGYTF.

V gene TRBV7-9 combines with J gene TRBJ1-2; a possible D gene is TRBD1 (5 bases). The CDR3 runs to 13 residues. Per the germline V gene, CDR1 is SEHNR and CDR2 is FQNEAQ (reference sequence). V lost 5 bases and J 4 bases, leaving 11 bases between the germline ends. The CDR3 loop is CASSPQESYGYTF. The CDR3 DNA sequence: TGTGCCAGCAGCCCACAGGAGTCCTATGGCTACACCTTC.

The chain has TRBV5-6 and TRBJ1-5, with TRBD1 as a possible D gene (5 bases). Trimming removed 4 bases from V and 0 bases from J, with 14 bases in between. The germline CDR1 and CDR2 sequences are SGHDT and YYEEEE. The CDR3 consists of 16 residues. CDR3: CASSPGRGDSNQPQHF. The CDR3 coding sequence is TGTGCCAGCAGCCCTGGACGGGGCGATAGCAATCAGCCCCAGCATTTT.

This rearrangement joins TRBV7-2 to TRBJ2-5, with 7 bases aligning to TRBD1. J lost 4 bases, V lost 5 bases, and 13 bases had no gene match. This CDR3 contains 16 residues. CDR1 SGHTA and CDR2 FQGNSA come from the germline V gene. The CDR3 reads CASSPTRQGLGETQYF. In nucleotides, the CDR3 is TGTGCCAGCAGCCCTACCCGACAGGGTTTGGGAGAGACCCAGTACTTC.

J is TRBJ2-7 and V is TRBV7-9; 9 bases agree with TRBD1. Germline loops: CDR1 SEHNR, CDR2 FQNEAQ (reference sequence). The ends lost 5 bases at V and 2 bases at J; junction bases unmatched: 4. CDR3 length: 14 residues. This CDR3 reads CASSTGQGTYEQYF. The DNA for the CDR3 is TGTGCCAGCAGCACAGGACAGGGGACCTACGAGCAGTACTTC.

This clone has a handful of counts. The CDR3 region is CSARGAYGYTF. The CDR3 DNA is TGCAGTGCTAGAGGGGCCTATGGCTACACCTTC. The chain is built from TRBV20-1 and TRBJ1-2; D remains ambiguous. This CDR3 has 11 residues. Trimming took 1 base from V and 4 from J, leaving 4 bases between them. Germline V gene data show CDR1 as DFQATT and CDR2 as SNEGSKA (reference sequence).

The genes are TRBV30 and TRBJ2-7; D gene uncertain. Trimming pared 4 bases from V and 3 bases from J, leaving 10 bases between. The CDR3 is 12 residues long. Germline values: CDR1 GTSNPN, CDR2 SVGIG (reference sequence). DNA of the CDR3: TGTGCCTGGAATGTGGCAATCTACGAGCAGTACTTC. Residues: CAWNVAIYEQYF. The variable domain in full, with the rest retrieved from reference TRBV30 and TRBJ2-7, is SQTIHQWPATLVQPVGSPLSLECTVEGTSNPNLYWYRQAAGRGLQLLFYSVGIGQISSEVPQNLSASRPQDRQFILSSKKLLLSDSGFYLCAWNVAIYEQYFGPGTRLTVT.

The chain employs TRBV6-1 and TRBJ2-3; 8 bases map to TRBD1. V lost 7 bases, J lost 3 bases, and 9 bases stayed unmatched. The CDR3 has 15 residues. Germline values: CDR1 MNHNS, CDR2 SASEGT. The CDR3 bases are TGTGCCAGCATCCGACAGGGGTCGGTGACAGATACGCAGTATTTT. This codes for CASIRQGSVTDTQYF.

V is TRBV5-8 and J is TRBJ1-5; D possibly corresponds to TRBD1 (6 bases). In germline, CDR1 is SGHTS, CDR2 YDEGEE. V was shortened by 0 bases and J by 5 bases, with 12 bases between the two germline ends. The CDR3 extends over 15 amino acids. CDR3 DNA sequence: TGTGCCAGCAGCTTGGCCGGTGGGGGCGATCAGCCCCAGCATTTT. Translation gives CASSLAGGGDQPQHF. Combining the CDR3 with reference TRBV5-8 and TRBJ1-5 gives the whole variable domain EAGVTQSPTHLIKTRGQQATLRCSPISGHTSVYWYQQALGLGLQFLLWYDEGEERNRGNFPPRFSGRQFPNYSSELNVNALELEDSALYLCASSLAGGGDQPQHFGDGTRLSIL.

The chain combines TRBV6-1 with TRBJ2-7; D ambiguous. V gave up 6 bases and J gave up 3 bases, with 6 bases separating them. Germline V CDR1 and CDR2: MNHNS, SASEGT. The CDR3 loop spans 11 amino acids. The CDR3 DNA is TGTGCCAGCAGGGATATCTACGAGCAGTACTTC. This codes for CASRDIYEQYF.

V is TRBV5-1 and J is TRBJ1-6, with D possibly matching TRBD1 (6 bases). The CDR3 length is 15 residues. V lost 0 bases and J lost 8, with 12 bases in between. The germline gives CDR1 SGHRS, CDR2 YFSETQ. CDR3 in amino acids: CASSLDGGAYSPLHF. For the CDR3, the DNA is TGCGCCAGCAGCTTGGACGGGGGCGCTTATTCACCCCTCCACTTT.

Comments on this clone: Being one base from a much bigger clone, this may be a read error. The rearrangement joins TRBV7-2 to TRBJ2-5; 7 nucleotides line up with TRBD2. Germline V lookup: CDR1 SGHTA, CDR2 FQGNSA. Germline trimming cut 5 bases from V and 3 bases from J; bases unmatched to any gene: 6. This CDR3 is 14 amino acids long. This CDR3 reads CASSPAGGKETQYF. The DNA for the CDR3 is TGTGCCAGCAGCCCAGCCGGGGGGAAAGAGACCCAGTACTTC.

The chain carries TRBV7-9 and TRBJ2-5; D is undetermined. V lost 2 bases, J lost 7 bases, and 8 bases lay in between. Germline lookup yields CDR1 SEHNR and CDR2 FQNEAQ (reference sequence). The CDR3 is 12 amino acids. CDR3 bases: TGTGCCAGCAGCTTATTGATGGGGACCCAGTACTTC. As protein: CASSLLMGTQYF.

This clone was found once. This chain links TRBV30 with TRBJ2-5, with D possibly matching TRBD1 (5 bases). Gene TRBJ2-7 matches the end of the DNA better, so the J call may be wrong. The CDR3 sequence is 12 residues long. Germline values: CDR1 GTSNPN, CDR2 SVGIG (reference sequence). CDR3 loop: CAWSFVGAEQYF. In DNA form, the CDR3 reads TGTGCCTGGAGTTTCGTAGGGGCCGAGCAGTACTTC.

The sample holds a few counts of this clone. The chain recombines TRBV28 with TRBJ2-1; 14 positions agree with TRBD2. Trimming cost V 8 bases and J 7 bases; bases outside gene matches: 13. The CDR3 has 17 amino acids. Germline lookup yields CDR1 MDHEN and CDR2 SYDVKM. The CDR3 region is CASRKMGGTSGRNEQFF. CDR3 nucleotides: TGTGCCAGCCGAAAAATGGGGGGGACTAGCGGGAGAAATGAGCAGTTCTTC.

J is TRBJ1-2 and V is TRBV30, with 8 nucleotides matching TRBD1. Germline assignment: CDR1 GTSNPN and CDR2 SVGIG (reference sequence). This CDR3 has 12 amino acids. Trimming took 7 bases from V and 2 from J; bases not matched to a gene: 3. The CDR3 protein is CASGQVNYGYTF. The CDR3 coding sequence is TGTGCCTCGGGACAGGTCAACTATGGCTACACCTTC.

This sequence joins TRBV11-2 and TRBJ1-3; 9 bases align to TRBD1. The CDR3 has 15 residues. Germline V gene sequence: CDR1 SGHAT, CDR2 FQNNGV. With 5 bases clipped from V and 4 bases from J, the junction kept 6 bases outside the gene matches. CDR3 in DNA: TGTGCCAGCAGCCTACAGGGGGCGAAGGGAAACACCATATATTTT. Its protein product is CASSLQGAKGNTIYF.

V and J are TRBV6-8 and TRBJ2-4; the D is unclear. The CDR3 loop spans 16 amino acids. V lost 8 bases to trimming and J lost 0 bases, with 17 bases between them. The germline V gene has CDR1 MNHGY and CDR2 SAAAGT. CDR3 region: CASDRWSHLAKNIQYF. CDR3 in DNA: TGTGCCAGCGACCGATGGAGCCACCTAGCCAAAAACATTCAGTACTTC.

The CDR3 sequence is CASSPESPYGYTF. For the CDR3, the DNA is TGTGCCAGCAGTCCAGAGAGTCCTTATGGCTACACCTTC. The chain has TRBV28 and TRBJ1-2; the D is unclear. Germline V lookup: CDR1 MDHEN, CDR2 SYDVKM. Trimming stripped 5 bases from V and 5 bases from J, with 12 bases between. This CDR3 region has 13 residues.

V is TRBV10-3 and J is TRBJ1-1; D remains unclear. The germline V and J ends were trimmed by 11 bases and 0 bases, with 13 bases remaining between them. The CDR3 loop spans 13 amino acids. Germline lookup yields CDR1 ENHRY and CDR2 SYGVKD. The CDR3 bases are TGTGCCGCCACCACGGATCTGAACACTGAAGCTTTCTTT. It encodes CAATTDLNTEAFF.

This clone came up a few times. This chain links TRBV5-1 with TRBJ1-5; tentatively, D is TRBD1 (5 bases). V lost 4 bases, J lost 9 bases, and 17 bases lay in between. The germline V gene has CDR1 SGHRS and CDR2 YFSETQ. The CDR3 consists of 14 residues. DNA for the CDR3: TGCGCCAGCAGCCCGCAGGGCCTATTTGGGCCCCAGCATTTT. Its protein is CASSPQGLFGPQHF.

The CDR3 is CASSPRSGRNNEQFF. CDR3 DNA: TGCGCCAGCAGCCCGCGATCGGGCCGGAACAATGAGCAGTTCTTC. J is TRBJ2-1 and V is TRBV5-1; D gene unclear. Germline loops: CDR1 SGHRS, CDR2 YFSETQ. The CDR3 extends over 15 amino acids. V lost 4 bases to trimming and J lost 5 bases, with 16 bases between them.

The V and J genes are TRBV7-2 and TRBJ2-7; weak D call: TRBD2 (6 bases). This CDR3 region has 13 residues. In germline, CDR1 is SGHTA, CDR2 FQGNSA. Deletions cut 5 bases from V and 2 bases from J, with 10 bases between. CDR3 sequence: CASSPRGTYEQYF. The CDR3 region has the DNA TGTGCCAGCAGCCCTCGGGGGACCTACGAGCAGTACTTC.

The rearrangement links TRBV5-1 to TRBJ2-5; the D gene is possibly TRBD2 (5 bases). Between the trimmed V and J ends, which lost 7 bases and 5 bases, there was a span of 15 bases. CDR3 length: 13 residues. Germline V gene lookup returns CDR1 SGHRS and CDR2 YFSETQ. This chain's CDR3 is CASATPPGETQYF. The DNA for the CDR3 is TGCGCCAGCGCGACCCCCCCGGGGGAGACCCAGTACTTC. Full variable domain (missing parts from reference TRBV5-1 and TRBJ2-5): KAGVTQTPRYLIKTRGQQVTLSCSPISGHRSVSWYQQTPGQGLQFLFEYFSETQRNKGNFPGRFSGRQFSNSRSEMNVSTLELGDSALYLCASATPPGETQYFGPGTRLLVL.

CDR3 in DNA: TGTGCCAGCAGGACGACTAGCGGGGGTTACAATGAGCAGTTCTTC. This encodes CASRTTSGGYNEQFF. The J gene is TRBJ2-1, the V gene TRBV27, with 12 bases aligning to TRBD2. The J segment lost 4 bases and the V segment lost 6 bases, leaving 4 bases of the junction unmatched. CDR1 is MNHEY, CDR2 SMNVEV, per germline (reference sequence). The CDR3 sequence is 15 residues long.

The CDR3 sequence: CASSYGTGIMNTEAFF. The CDR3 nucleotides are TGCGCCAGCAGCTACGGGACAGGAATCATGAACACTGAAGCTTTCTTT. V and J are TRBV5-1 and TRBJ1-1; 8 nucleotides match TRBD1. Trimming cost V 3 bases and J 0 bases; bases outside gene matches: 7. CDR3 size: 16 residues. Germline lookup yields CDR1 SGHRS and CDR2 YFSETQ.

This chain joins TRBV7-2 and TRBJ2-3; D is possibly TRBD1 (5 bases). Deletions cut 6 bases from V and 6 bases from J, with 13 bases between. Germline loops: CDR1 SGHTA, CDR2 FQGNSA. The CDR3 has 13 residues. CDR3 DNA sequence: TGTGCCAGCAGGATGACAGTACCGGATACGCAGTATTTT. It is translated as CASRMTVPDTQYF.

The rearrangement uses TRBV9 and TRBJ1-4; TRBD1 matches 9 bases. The CDR3 covers 16 residues. Trimming took 0 bases from V and 3 from J; bases not matched to a gene: 3. Germline CDR1 is SGDLS and CDR2 is YYNGEE. This CDR3 is CASSVGDREANEKLFF. The CDR3 coding sequence is TGTGCCAGCAGCGTAGGGGACAGGGAAGCTAATGAAAAACTGTTTTTT.

The chain joins TRBV5-1 to TRBJ2-2; D remains unclear. With 0 bases removed from V and 2 bases from J, the gap between germline ends came to 8 bases. The CDR3 extends over 15 amino acids. Germline CDR1 is SGHRS and CDR2 is YFSETQ. The CDR3 loop is CASSLVQLNTGELFF. CDR3 coding DNA: TGCGCCAGCAGCTTGGTGCAGCTAAACACCGGGGAGCTGTTTTTT. Supplemented by reference TRBV5-1 and TRBJ2-2, the full variable domain reads KAGVTQTPRYLIKTRGQQVTLSCSPISGHRSVSWYQQTPGQGLQFLFEYFSETQRNKGNFPGRFSGRQFSNSRSEMNVSTLELGDSALYLCASSLVQLNTGELFFGEGSRLTVL.